This TCR beta chain was recorded in a study of OX40 agonist ivuxolimab in advanced cancers. Study-level findings and limits: In the 0.1-3.0 mg/kg groups, partial responders showed among the lowest expansion.

Method: immunoSEQ multiplex PCR; TCRdb's copy keeps in-frame clones and lacks some. The profile shows about 50,000 clones, about 93% of them singletons. V was pared by 1 base and J by 11 bases, with 10 bases of the junction left unmatched. The germline V gene encodes CDR1 MNHEY and CDR2 SMNVEV (reference sequence). The CDR3 contains 14 residues. Turning to this clone: Its antigen is unidentified.

The input for sequencing was CD4+ or CD8+ T cells sorted from blood, taken in a trial of the OX40 agonist ivuxolimab. This chain joins TRBV27 and TRBJ2-7; 8 nucleotides match TRBD1. The origin of this receptor is an adult with an advanced solid tumor such as melanoma, head and neck, liver or kidney cancer. This CDR3 is CASSLYGQGREKYF. The CDR3 DNA sequence: TGTGCCAGCAGTTTATATGGACAGGGAAGGGAGAAGTACTTC.